These 22 T cell receptor beta chains originate from one sample sequenced in a study of immune heterogeneity within non-small cell lung tumors. CDR3 of TCR beta was amplified by multiplex PCR that used 32 V and 13 J primers. Via MiXCR, TCRdb re-called the multiplex PCR reads, giving one row per CDR3 protein. The sample yields roughly 13,000 distinct CDR3 sequences, 23% seen once. As template, the study used bulk tumor genomic DNA at 600 to 700 ng per sample. Doctors removed several biopsies from each primary tumor during surgery, keeping them far apart. With untreated, newly diagnosed non-small cell lung cancer, the patients went on to undergo curative surgery. Sequenced sample: lung tumor tissue. The receptors originated from a man aged 50 to 59 with non-small cell lung cancer.

This clonotype was counted only a few times. The rearrangement uses TRBV5-1 and TRBJ2-5; 7 bases line up with TRBD1. Germline CDR1 is SGHRS and CDR2 is YFSETQ. The CDR3 covers 14 residues. V dropped 5 bases and J dropped 2; count of bases not matched to a gene: 6. This CDR3 is CASRKGQEQETQYF. The CDR3 DNA reads TGCGCCAGCAGAAAAGGACAGGAGCAAGAGACCCAGTACTTC.

The sample holds a few counts of this clonotype. The chain has TRBV15 and TRBJ2-3; TRBD2 matches 7 bases. This CDR3 comprises 17 residues. V trimming: 3 bases; J trimming: 1 base; junction bases outside the gene matches: 10. The germline gives CDR1 LNHNV, CDR2 YYDKDF (reference sequence). DNA for the CDR3: TGTGCCACCAGCAGTCCTCCGACTAGCTTGGGCACAGATACGCAGTATTTT. Protein product: CATSSPPTSLGTDTQYF. The whole variable domain, remainder taken from reference TRBV15 and TRBJ2-3, is DAMVIQNPRYQVTQFGKPVTLSCSQTLNHNVMYWYQQKSSQAPKLLFHYYDKDFNNEADTPDNFQSRRPNTSFCFLDIRSPGLGDTAMYLCATSSPPTSLGTDTQYFGPGTRLTVL.

This clonotype was recorded only once. The conserved final phenylalanine or tryptophan is absent from the CDR3, which likely points to a read error. The chain is built from TRBV6-4 and TRBJ1-2, with TRBD1 identical over 8 bases. The CDR3 has 14 residues. With 2 bases clipped from V and 4 bases from J, the junction kept 3 bases outside the gene matches. Looked up from germline, CDR1 is MRHNA and CDR2 is SNTAGT. The chain's CDR3 is CASSDGQGVYGYTS. The DNA for the CDR3 is TGTGCCAGCAGTGACGGACAGGGTGTCTATGGCTACACCTCC.

Sample share makes this clonotype medium-sized. J is TRBJ1-6 and V is TRBV7-9; TRBD1 matches 7 bases. The CDR3 runs 18 residues. Germline V lookup: CDR1 SEHNR, CDR2 FQNEAQ (reference sequence). V lost 4 bases and J lost 2; bases outside the gene matches: 11. CDR3 nucleotides: TGTGCCAGCAGCTACGGGACAGATAAATATACCTATAATTCACCCCTCCACTTT. Amino acid sequence: CASSYGTDKYTYNSPLHF.

This clonotype has at least ten counts. The CDR3 region has the DNA TGCAGTGCTCCACGGGGGGGGGCCCGGCCCGGGGAGCTGTTTTTT. Its protein is CSAPRGGARPGELFF. The rearrangement uses TRBV20-1 and TRBJ2-2; 8 bases fit TRBD2. The V gene end was trimmed by 5 bases and the J gene end by 6 bases; junction bases not matched to a gene: 11. The length of the CDR3 is 15 residues. Per the germline V gene, CDR1 is DFQATT and CDR2 is SNEGSKA (reference sequence).

This clonotype was observed at least ten times. The CDR3 is CASSRLQGASGNTIYF. The CDR3 DNA reads TGCGCCAGCAGCCGCCTACAGGGGGCGTCAGGAAACACCATATATTTT. V usage is TRBV4-1 and J usage is TRBJ1-3; 9 bases line up with TRBD1. CDR1 is MGHRA and CDR2 is YSYEKL in the germline V gene. V lost 4 bases to trimming and J lost 4 bases; unmatched junction nucleotides: 8. This CDR3 contains 16 residues.

Notes on this clonotype: One end of the junction fails to match germline, which may point to a read error. The V gene is TRBV14, the J gene TRBJ2-4; 11 bases map to TRBD2. The CDR3 is 19 residues long. The germline V gene has CDR1 SGHDN and CDR2 FVKESK. The CDR3 sequence: CASIQVSLAGGGRKNIQYF. The CDR3 DNA sequence: TGTGCCAGCATCCAAGTCTCCCTAGCGGGAGGTGGTAGAAAAAACATTCAGTACTTC.

This clonotype was observed many times. The chain joins TRBV6-1 to TRBJ2-3; possibly TRBD2 for D (7 bases). Germline V lookup: CDR1 MNHNS, CDR2 SASEGT. Trimming pared 2 bases from V and 2 bases from J, leaving 11 bases between. This CDR3 is 15 amino acids long. The CDR3 reads CASSEIGGATDTQYF. The DNA of the CDR3 is TGTGCCAGCAGTGAAATTGGGGGGGCCACAGATACGCAGTATTTT.

This clonotype occurred many times. The chain is built from TRBV30 and TRBJ1-2; D remains ambiguous. From germline, CDR1 is GTSNPN and CDR2 SVGIG (reference sequence). Between the trimmed V and J ends, which lost 2 bases and 8 bases, there was a span of 9 bases. The CDR3 is 11 amino acids. CDR3 sequence (DNA): TGTGCCTGGAGTCCCGGGCCGGGCTACACCTTC. Translated: CAWSPGPGYTF.

This chain links TRBV20-1 with TRBJ2-2; 7 bases line up with TRBD2. J lost 7 bases, V lost 2 bases, and 10 bases had no gene match. This CDR3 is 15 amino acids long. The germline V gene encodes CDR1 DFQATT and CDR2 SNEGSKA (reference sequence). This chain's CDR3 is CSARPGLEGGGELFF. The CDR3 nucleotides are TGCAGTGCTAGACCTGGACTAGAGGGAGGCGGGGAGCTGTTTTTT.

This clonotype has only one observation. Relative to the germline gene, one junction end is altered; a read error may explain this. This chain connects TRBV6-8 to TRBJ2-2, with a possible D match to TRBD2 (7 bases). CDR3 size: 15 residues. Germline CDR1 reads MNHGY; CDR2 reads SAAAGT. CDR3 amino acids: CASPEGGANTGGLSF. Written as DNA, the CDR3 is TGTGCCAGTCCGGAGGGGGGGGCGAACACCGGGGGGCTGTCTTTT.

This clonotype was recorded many times. The rearrangement uses TRBV19 and TRBJ2-1, with 10 bases lining up with TRBD2. Germline V gene data show CDR1 as LNHDA and CDR2 as SQIVND (reference sequence). The CDR3 runs to 15 residues. V shed 9 bases and J 8 bases; nucleotides not matched to a gene: 13. Written as DNA, the CDR3 is TGTGCCAGCAACCTAGGGAGCGGGAGGGCCCATGAGCAGTTCTTC. Encoded protein: CASNLGSGRAHEQFF.

With regard to this clonotype: A read error may be the cause here, since a much bigger clone is one base away. The chain uses TRBV7-9 and TRBJ1-1; a possible D gene is TRBD1 (5 bases). V shed 5 bases and J shed 2 bases, with 12 bases lying between them. The CDR3 consists of 14 residues. The germline CDR1 and CDR2 sequences are SEHNR and FQNEAQ (reference sequence). CDR3 nucleotides: TGTGCCAGCAGCGAATGCACAGGTAACACTGAAGCTTTCTTT. As protein: CASSECTGNTEAFF.

This clonotype was detected many times. The rearrangement joins TRBV12-3 or TRBV12-4 to TRBJ1-1; possible D gene TRBD1, 5 bases. The V end lost 5 bases, the J end lost 2 bases, and 15 bases lay between the germline ends. This CDR3 has 15 residues. The CDR3 nucleotides read TGTGCCAGCAGTCCTCGAGGCAGGGTAAACACTGAAGCTTTCTTT. Translation gives CASSPRGRVNTEAFF.

This clonotype was observed at least ten times. This chain connects TRBV7-2 to TRBJ2-7; possibly TRBD2 for D (5 bases). The V and J ends lost 2 bases and 0 bases respectively, with 11 bases between them. Germline CDR1 and CDR2: SGHTA and FQGNSA. This CDR3 contains 15 residues. The DNA of the CDR3 is TGTGCCAGCAGCTTATTCCCGGGAAGCTCCTACGAGCAGTACTTC. Translating it yields CASSLFPGSSYEQYF.

In its sample, this clonotype is medium-sized. The J gene is TRBJ2-7, the V gene TRBV28; TRBD1 agrees at 7 bases. The CDR3 consists of 14 residues. J lost 6 bases, V lost 6 bases, and 11 bases had no gene match. Germline assignment: CDR1 MDHEN and CDR2 SYDVKM. The CDR3: CASSGTDKPFEQYF. CDR3 in DNA: TGTGCCAGCAGCGGGACAGATAAACCGTTCGAGCAGTACTTC.

The chain has TRBV4-1 and TRBJ2-5, with D unclear. V lost 0 bases and J lost 7, with 9 bases in between. The germline CDR1 and CDR2 sequences are MGHRA and YSYEKL. The CDR3 runs 13 residues. Here the CDR3 DNA reads TGCGCCAGCAGCCAAGATCTGGGGTGGACCCAGTACTTC. Translated: CASSQDLGWTQYF.

On this clonotype itself: A much larger clonotype is one base distant, so this may be a read error. This is likely a read error, given that the CDR3 carries no conserved phenylalanine or tryptophan at its end. This chain joins TRBV13 and TRBJ1-3; 7 positions agree with TRBD1. Germline V gene data show CDR1 as PRHDT and CDR2 as FYEKMQ (reference sequence). This CDR3 spans 14 amino acids. Trimming at V came to 4 bases and at J to 4 bases, leaving 4 bases not matched to a gene. CDR3 residues: CASSSTGLGNTIYI. Here the CDR3 DNA reads TGTGCCAGCAGCTCGACAGGGCTAGGAAACACCATATATATT.

This clonotype came up many times. V gene TRBV27 combines with J gene TRBJ2-2; 8 bases align to TRBD1. The CDR3 has 16 residues. The germline gives CDR1 MNHEY, CDR2 SMNVEV (reference sequence). J lost 3 bases, V lost 6 bases, and 9 bases had no gene match. The DNA for the CDR3 is TGTGCCAGCAGCCCCTCGGGACAGGCCTACACCGGGGAGCTGTTTTTT. Translating it yields CASSPSGQAYTGELFF.

This clonotype was observed many times. The chain links TRBV27 to TRBJ1-2; 7 bases fit TRBD1. Germline V gene data show CDR1 as MNHEY and CDR2 as SMNVEV (reference sequence). This CDR3 spans 16 amino acids. V was clipped by 6 bases and J by 5 bases; unmatched bases: 15. The CDR3 protein is CASRPGTVELFYGYTF. The CDR3 DNA reads as TGTGCCAGCAGACCAGGGACAGTAGAATTGTTTTATGGCTACACCTTC.

This clonotype was recorded at least ten times. The J gene is TRBJ2-2, the V gene TRBV5-1; the D gene is possibly TRBD2 (6 bases). The CDR3 is 15 amino acids. The V and J ends lost 2 bases and 6 bases respectively, with 14 bases between them. Per the germline V gene, CDR1 is SGHRS and CDR2 is YFSETQ. DNA of the CDR3: TGCGCCAGCAGCTTAAAAGGACCGGGGGCCGGGGAGCTGTTTTTT. Translating gives CASSLKGPGAGELFF.

This clonotype has at least ten counts. The J gene is TRBJ1-2, the V gene TRBV12-3 or TRBV12-4; TRBD1 agrees at 7 bases. The CDR3 is 13 residues long. With 6 bases clipped from V and 8 bases from J, the junction kept 9 bases outside the gene matches. CDR3 region: CASRPTGLVGYTF. The CDR3 DNA sequence: TGTGCCAGCAGACCGACAGGGCTGGTAGGCTACACCTTC.